The clone carrying this T cell receptor (beta chain) was counted once. Per the original methods: It was from reference gene primer amplification that nucleated cell counts were estimated. This table comes from immunoSEQ multiplex PCR, and its TCRdb copy is limited to in-frame clones, with some not included. The V and J calls and clone size come from that table; D and trimming were worked out from the DNA. This sample has about 180,000 clones, with 75% to 90% found just once. Germline V gene lookup returns CDR1 SGHDN and CDR2 FVKESK. The J segment lost 1 base and the V segment lost 4 bases, leaving 3 bases of the junction unmatched. The CDR3 has 15 residues. This sample was included in a study of blood T cell repertoires in COVID-19. On the study more broadly: The samples span acute and convalescent COVID-19 from the United States, Italy and Spain.

Source material: peripheral blood. The gene calls are TRBV14 and TRBJ2-3; TRBD2 matches at 9 bases. The source of this sequence is a man in his sixties with acute or convalescent COVID-19. The CDR3, as DNA: TGTGCCAGCAGCCCATGGACTAGCGGCACAGATACGCAGTATTTT. Translation gives CASSPWTSGTDTQYF.